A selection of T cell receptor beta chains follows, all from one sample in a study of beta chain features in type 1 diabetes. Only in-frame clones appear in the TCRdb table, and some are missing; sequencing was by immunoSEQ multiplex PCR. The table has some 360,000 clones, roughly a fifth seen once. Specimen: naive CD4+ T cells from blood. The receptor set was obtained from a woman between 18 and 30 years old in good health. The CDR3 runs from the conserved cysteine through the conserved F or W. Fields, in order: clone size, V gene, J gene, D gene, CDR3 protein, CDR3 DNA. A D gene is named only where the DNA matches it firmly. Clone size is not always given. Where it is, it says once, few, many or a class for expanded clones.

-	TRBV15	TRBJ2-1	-	CATSRERTGIEQFF	TGTGCCACCAGCAGAGAGCGCACAGGGATTGAGCAGTTCTTC
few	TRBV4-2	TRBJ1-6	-	CASSQRDSGPLGSLHF	TGTGCCAGCAGCCAAAGGGACTCAGGACCGCTTGGGTCCCTCCACTTT
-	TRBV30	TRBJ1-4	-	CAWSVVAAATNEKLFF	TGTGCCTGGAGTGTGGTCGCGGCAGCAACTAATGAAAAACTGTTTTTT
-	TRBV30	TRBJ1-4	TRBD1	CAWSVRWTGGAGEKLFF	TGTGCCTGGAGTGTACGTTGGACAGGGGGCGCGGGTGAAAAACTGTTTTTT
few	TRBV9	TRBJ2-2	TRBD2	CASSPLAGLNTGELFF	TGTGCCAGCAGCCCCCTAGCGGGCCTGAACACCGGGGAGCTGTTTTTT
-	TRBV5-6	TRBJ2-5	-	CASSLGPQGETQYF	TGTGCCAGCAGCTTGGGGCCGCAGGGAGAGACCCAGTACTTC
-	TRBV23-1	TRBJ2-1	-	CASSHPGGQGNEQFF	TGCGCCAGCAGTCACCCGGGGGGCCAGGGCAATGAGCAGTTCTTC
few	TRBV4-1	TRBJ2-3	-	CASSQERYSTDTQYF	TGCGCCAGCAGCCAAGAGCGGTACAGCACAGATACGCAGTATTTT
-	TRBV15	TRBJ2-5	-	CATSRDPGGQETQYF	TGTGCCACCAGCAGAGATCCCGGAGGACAAGAGACCCAGTACTTC
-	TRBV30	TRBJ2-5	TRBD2	CAWSGAGGPVKTQYF	TGTGCCTGGAGTGGAGCGGGAGGGCCGGTAAAGACCCAGTACTTC
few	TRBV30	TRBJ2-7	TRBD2	CAGLGGGEGIEQYF	TGTGCCGGGCTCGGGGGGGGCGAGGGGATCGAGCAGTACTTC
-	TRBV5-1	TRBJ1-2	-	CASSLEGRAHF	TGCGCCAGCAGCTTGGAGGGCAGGGCTCACTTC
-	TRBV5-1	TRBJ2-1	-	CASSLQSQGREQFF	TGCGCCAGCAGCCTACAGAGCCAGGGGCGTGAGCAGTTCTTC
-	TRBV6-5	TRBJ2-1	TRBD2	CASSYSTSGGLWFF	TGTGCCAGCAGTTACTCAACCAGCGGGGGCCTTTGGTTCTTC
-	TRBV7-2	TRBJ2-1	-	CASSFRPRQGEQFF	TGTGCCAGCAGCTTCCGGCCTCGCCAGGGAGAGCAGTTCTTC
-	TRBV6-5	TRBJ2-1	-	CASSYSIGVWGEQFF	TGTGCCAGCAGTTACTCGATAGGGGTATGGGGTGAGCAGTTCTTC
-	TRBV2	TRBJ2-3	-	CASSGQISTDTQYF	TGTGCCAGCAGTGGACAGATAAGCACAGATACGCAGTATTTT
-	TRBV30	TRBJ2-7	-	CAWTGSYEQYF	TGTGCCTGGACAGGGTCCTACGAGCAGTACTTC
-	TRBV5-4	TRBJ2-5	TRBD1	CASSKQGAGETQYF	TGTGCCAGCAGCAAACAGGGGGCTGGGGAGACCCAGTACTTC
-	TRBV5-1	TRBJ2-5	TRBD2	CASSLDALAGAETQYF	TGCGCCAGCAGCTTGGATGCCCTAGCGGGAGCAGAGACCCAGTACTTC
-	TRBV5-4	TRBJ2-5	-	CASSLAGVVLETQYF	TGTGCCAGCAGCTTGGCCGGGGTAGTGCTAGAGACCCAGTACTTC
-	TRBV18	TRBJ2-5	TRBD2	CASSPANGRAETQYF	TGTGCCAGCTCACCAGCTAACGGGAGGGCCGAGACCCAGTACTTC
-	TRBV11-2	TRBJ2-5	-	CASSLGGSETQYF	TGTGCCAGCAGCTTAGGAGGGTCGGAGACCCAGTACTTC
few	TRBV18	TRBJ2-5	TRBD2	CASSPPGLAGGETQYF	TGTGCCAGCTCACCACCCGGACTAGCGGGAGGAGAGACCCAGTACTTC
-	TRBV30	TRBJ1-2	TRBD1	CAWGTAPNYGYTF	TGTGCCTGGGGGACAGCTCCTAACTATGGCTACACCTTC
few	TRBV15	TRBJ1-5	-	CATSRDRLGQPQHF	TGTGCCACCAGCAGAGACAGGTTGGGTCAGCCCCAGCATTTT
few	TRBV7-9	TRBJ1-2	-	CASSLGQAPYGYTF	TGTGCCAGCAGCTTAGGTCAGGCCCCGTATGGCTACACCTTC
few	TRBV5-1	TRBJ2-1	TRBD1	CASSVTGTGGNNEQFF	TGCGCCAGCAGCGTCACCGGGACAGGGGGTAACAATGAGCAGTTCTTC
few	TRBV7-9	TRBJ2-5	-	CASSLAAGETQYF	TGTGCCAGCAGCTTAGCTGCCGGGGAGACCCAGTACTTC
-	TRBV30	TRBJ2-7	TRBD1	CAWSGGGAYSYEQYF	TGTGCCTGGAGTGGAGGGGGCGCCTACTCCTACGAGCAGTACTTC
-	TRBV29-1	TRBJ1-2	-	CRKIGPNYGYTF	TGCAGGAAGATTGGGCCTAACTATGGCTACACCTTC
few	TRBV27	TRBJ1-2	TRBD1	CASTITGAGANYGYTF	TGTGCCAGCACCATTACAGGGGCCGGAGCTAACTATGGCTACACCTTC
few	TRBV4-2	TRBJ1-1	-	CASSQDNLRNTEAFF	TGTGCCAGCAGCCAAGACAACCTAAGGAACACTGAAGCTTTCTTT
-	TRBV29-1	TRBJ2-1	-	CSVVSGPNSYNEQFF	TGCAGCGTTGTGAGCGGACCAAACTCCTACAATGAGCAGTTCTTC
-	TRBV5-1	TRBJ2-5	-	CASSLDRVAETQYF	TGCGCCAGCAGCTTGGACAGGGTGGCGGAGACCCAGTACTTC
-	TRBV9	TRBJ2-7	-	CASSEKSSYEQYF	TGTGCCAGCAGCGAAAAGAGCTCCTACGAGCAGTACTTC
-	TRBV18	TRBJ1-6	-	CASSPIPSGNLSPLHF	TGTGCCAGCTCCCCGATCCCTTCCGGGAATCTTTCACCCCTCCACTTT
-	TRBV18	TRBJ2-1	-	CASSPPVVNEQFF	TGTGCCAGCTCACCACCCGTTGTCAATGAGCAGTTCTTC
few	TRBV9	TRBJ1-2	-	CASSVGGKGLHYGYTF	TGTGCCAGCAGCGTAGGTGGAAAGGGACTTCACTATGGCTACACCTTC
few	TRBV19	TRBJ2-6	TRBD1	CASTGQGKGANVLTF	TGTGCCAGCACGGGACAGGGGAAAGGGGCCAACGTCCTGACTTTC